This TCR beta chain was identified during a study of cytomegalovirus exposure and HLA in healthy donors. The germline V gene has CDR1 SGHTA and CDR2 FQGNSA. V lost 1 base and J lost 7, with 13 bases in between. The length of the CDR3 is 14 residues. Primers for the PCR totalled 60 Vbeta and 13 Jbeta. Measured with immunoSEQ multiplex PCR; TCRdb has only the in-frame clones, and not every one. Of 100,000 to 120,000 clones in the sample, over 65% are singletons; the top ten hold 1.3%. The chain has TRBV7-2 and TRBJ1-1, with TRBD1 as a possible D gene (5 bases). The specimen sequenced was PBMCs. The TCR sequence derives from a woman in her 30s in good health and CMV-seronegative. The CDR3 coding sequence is TGTGCCAGCAGCTTAGGTTGGGGGGGGTTTGAAGCTTTCTTT. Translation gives CASSLGWGGFEAFF.